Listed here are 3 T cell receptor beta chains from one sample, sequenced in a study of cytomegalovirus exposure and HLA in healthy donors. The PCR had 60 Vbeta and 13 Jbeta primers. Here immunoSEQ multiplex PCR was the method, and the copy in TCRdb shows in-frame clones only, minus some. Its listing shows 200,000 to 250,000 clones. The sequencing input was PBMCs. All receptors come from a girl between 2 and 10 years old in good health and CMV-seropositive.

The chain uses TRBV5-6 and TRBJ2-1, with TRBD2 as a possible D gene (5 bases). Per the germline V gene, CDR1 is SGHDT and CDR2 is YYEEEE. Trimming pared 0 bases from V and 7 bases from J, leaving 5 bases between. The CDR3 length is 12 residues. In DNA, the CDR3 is TGTGCCAGCAGCTTGGGCGGGAATGAGCAGTTCTTC. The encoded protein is CASSLGGNEQFF.

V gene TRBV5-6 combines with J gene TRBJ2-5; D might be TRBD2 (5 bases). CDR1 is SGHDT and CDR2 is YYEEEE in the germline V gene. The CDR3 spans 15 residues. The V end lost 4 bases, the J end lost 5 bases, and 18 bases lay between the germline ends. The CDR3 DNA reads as TGTGCCAGCAGCAGACGGGGAGCCCAGACGGAGACCCAGTACTTC. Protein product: CASSRRGAQTETQYF.

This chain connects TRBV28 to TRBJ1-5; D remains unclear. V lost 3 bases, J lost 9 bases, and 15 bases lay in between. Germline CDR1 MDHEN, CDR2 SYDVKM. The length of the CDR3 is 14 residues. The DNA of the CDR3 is TGTGCCAGCAGTTTCGAGGGCAGGCAATGGCCCCAGCATTTT. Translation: CASSFEGRQWPQHF.